This T cell receptor (beta chain) is drawn from a study of blood T cell repertoires in COVID-19. The overall study: In each case, the material was cDNA or gDNA derived from T cells, B-cell-depleted T cells, or PBMCs.

In the authors' methods: Cell counts per sample came from amplifying reference gene primers. Measured with immunoSEQ multiplex PCR; TCRdb has only the in-frame clones, and not every one. The V and J calls and clone size are taken from that table; D and trimming were inferred from the DNA. The table shows about 240,000 clones, with approximately 80% occurring only once. The germline V gene has CDR1 SGHDN and CDR2 FVKESK. This CDR3 spans 16 amino acids. V was pared by 2 bases and J by 0 bases, with 13 bases between. Sequenced material: peripheral blood. The TCR comes from an elderly woman with acute or convalescent COVID-19. V is TRBV14 and J is TRBJ1-2; no firm D call. CDR3 coding DNA: TGTGCCAGCAGCCAACGCGTGGCAGCGGCTAACTATGGCTACACCTTC. Protein product: CASSQRVAAANYGYTF.